This T cell receptor beta chain comes out of a study of T cell responses to AZD1222 COVID-19 vaccine listed by TCRdb under 2021. For context, the study as a whole: A total of 233 trial participants underwent TCR sequencing, of whom some 200 had received two doses of AZD1222 and about 26 had received two doses of the MenACWY control vaccine. Trial participants were enrolled by age into subgroups of 18-55, 56-69 and 70-plus years, and roughly 150, 30 and 60 TCR-sequenced participants, respectively, were included in these subgroups. The research as a whole found: The vaccine-associated CD4 TCRs covered the entire spike protein, and the dominant responses fell in regions 160-218 and 743-854. Only five or six AZD1222 recipients were SARS-CoV-2 seropositive at baseline, limiting conclusions about previously exposed vaccinees. Because no day 14 peak-response samples were available, the repertoires could be characterized only after the peak T cell response. A significant rise in spike-specific TCR breadth and depth was observed after two AZD1222 doses relative to day 0 and relative to MenACWY recipients. Most participants were white British and females outnumbered males, and the authors suggested that clonal diversity may have been underestimated. Epitopes outside the regions mutated in the B.1.351 and B.1.1.7 variants were reportedly recognized by nearly half of the unique spike-specific TCRs. In the small 56-69-year group, the increase in depth fell short of significance, most likely because of low power.

Taken with the paper, the label for time point translates to: about 28 days (+/-7) after the second vaccine dose. AZD1222 recipients with second doses at about 4 weeks or about 12 weeks were pooled, because spike-specific TCR depth and breadth did not differ between schedules. The vaccinee samples were drawn from two UK trials, COV001 and COV002, one of which was a single-blind randomized controlled phase 2/3 trial testing AZD1222 (ChAdOx1 nCoV-19) in healthy adults. Trial participant PBMC samples were collected at day 0 and day 28 after the second dose for TCRbeta chain sequencing. About this clone itself: This clone's antigen is unknown. Base qualities were left out, and no much larger clone turns up one base away.

The CDR3 regions of human TCRbeta chains were subjected to immunosequencing. The source study handled its data this way. Repertoire TCRs were matched against a reference library of SARS-CoV-2-specific TCRs generated with the MIRA antigen-specificity platform. Breadth was defined as the fraction of unique TCRs that were SARS-CoV-2-associated, and depth was defined as the fraction of total T cells that were SARS-CoV-2-associated. Using the MIRA data, each spike-specific TCR was mapped to the spike region that the TCR reacts to and placed in a CD4 or CD8 class. Log10-transformed breadth and depth values were compared by one-way ANOVA with Sidak's multiple comparisons tests. TCRdb holds this immuneACCESS table with in-frame rearrangements only. Some clones are missing; in checked studies, unresolved V genes explain under half, and the rest has no known cause. V, J and clone size reflect that table, while D and trimming were determined from the DNA. The table for this sample lists more than 70,000 clones; around nine tenths of them were counted only once. The ten largest clonotypes hold about 3.1% of the sample.

This clonotype was sampled from an adult who received the AZD1222 COVID-19 vaccine. The sequences come from peripheral blood, collected 28 days after the second AZD1222 dose.

The DNA is TGTGCCAGCCTCGTGGGACCGGACACGAACACTGAAGCTTTCTTT. It translates as CASLVGPDTNTEAFF. This receptor chain uses TRBV6-5 and TRBJ1-1, and perhaps TRBD1 as D gene, on 5 matching bases. Reading the germline V gene gives CDR1 MNHEY and CDR2 SVGAGI. The germline ends are 17 bases apart after V is trimmed by 8 bases and J by 1 base. The CDR3, from cysteine to phenylalanine, totals 15 residues. The kept DNA is CDR3 alone, 45 bases in frame from the first base.